The present T cell receptor beta chain was sequenced within a study of shared clonotypes between healthy human individuals (dated by TCRdb to 2018 to 2020). Turning to the overall study: A couple of women and three men aged 18 to 49 years were included in the cohort. For each donor, CD4 naive and CD4 memory were each given three plates, CD8 naive was given two plates, and CD8 memory was given one plate. Different laboratories and diverse techniques were used to prepare libraries and sequence TCR repertoires, to increase sequencing depth and limit assay-specific biases. Leukapheresis yielded between about 0.94 and 8.9 billion PBMCs per donor. To estimate repertoire size and how much clonotypes are shared between individuals, the study performed deep sequencing of blood TCR repertoires from a handful of healthy adults. Results the study describes overall, beyond this receptor: Incomplete sequencing was indicated by rarefaction of sorted-subset datasets, despite the large sequencing depth. When a few donors were compared, the shared fraction of clonotypes was roughly 5% for naive CD4, 3% to 4% for naive CD8, 2.3% for memory CD4, and 0.4% for memory CD8. Clonotypes shared by all four sorted-subset donors showed higher generation probabilities than non-shared clonotypes. Pairwise subsampling indicated that sequencing depth was expected to affect the degree of clonotype sharing among donors. Sampling was restricted to blood, and TCR repertoires in tissues likely differ from the TCR repertoires found in blood. Naive subsets generally had larger estimated clonotype richness than memory subsets. Because the study included a small number of donors, the genetic and exposure-history diversity represented was limited.

Using the deep immunoSEQ assay, TCR CDR3 regions were amplified from genomic DNA by multiplex PCR. Genomic DNA extracted from each cell subset was distributed evenly over all wells of several immunoSEQ 96-well plates, and each plate served as one replicate. Each replicate PCR for sorted subsets received about 180 ng genomic DNA, equal to roughly 33,000 T cell genomes. Purified libraries were quantified with a Qubit 3.0 fluorometer, sized on a Bioanalyzer 2100, and re-quantified with the KAPA Library Quantification kit. Every immunoSEQ 96-well plate was sequenced on a separate single-read 150-cycle Illumina NextSeq 550 flow cell. As for the authors' bioinformatics: Because the immunoSEQ output included only junctional sequences and no quality scores, the filtering could not be the same as the filtering used for full-length reads. Sequences were annotated with PyIR, a Python wrapper for IgBLAST v1.9, and V/J genes and CDR3 were assigned using IMGT germline references. Reads were filtered out if the reads had weak V/J assignments (E-value above 1e-6), no CDR3, stop codons, out-of-frame junctions, or ambiguous translated residues. V3J clonotypes were defined as sequences sharing an identical inferred V gene, J gene, and CDR3 amino acid sequence. Percentage overlap between repertoires was calculated by dividing the number of shared unique clonotypes by the size of the smaller repertoire. RTK rarefaction, the Chao1 estimator, and Recon v2.1 estimates of unobserved clonotypes were used to assess repertoire richness. OLGA was used to compute generation probabilities for all TCRbeta clonotypes that the gDNA method yielded from a few donors. The immuneACCESS repertoire file appears here via TCRdb, limited to in-frame rearrangements. These files lack a portion of the clones; in checked studies, under half of the deficit traces to unresolved V genes, and the cause of the others is not known. The V and J calls and clone size are taken from that table; D and trimming were inferred from the DNA. This sample is represented by around 2,100,000 clones; about 95% of them were singletons. Of the sample, under 1.5% falls within the top ten clones.

CD8 naive samples were CD45RO-negative cells positively selected for CCR7, giving a CD45RA+CCR7+ population that excluded TemRA cells. The donors were healthy, HIV-negative adults with no recently reported acute infections or vaccinations. Every donor was a Caucasian adult residing in Nashville, Tennessee, USA. After blood collection by leukapheresis, PBMCs were isolated using Ficoll-Histopaque density gradient centrifugation and then cryopreserved in the vapor phase of liquid nitrogen. Analytical flow cytometry was used to check the purity and quantity of every magnetically sorted T cell population. Genomic DNA was isolated from every sorted fraction and measured by UV absorbance on a Nanodrop 2000c. A note on this clone: Its antigen remains unidentified. Base quality data are lacking; no much larger clone is found one base away.

This clonotype was sampled from a man between 18 and 29 years old in good health. Sample: naive CD8+ T cells sorted from blood. The sample's cell subset or site label is to be understood as: CD45RA+CCR7+.

The nucleotides read TGCGCCAGCAGCCCCCTCTCCTACAATGAGCAGTTCTTC. It encodes CASSPLSYNEQFF. Recombination joined TRBV5-1 with TRBJ2-1; too little of a D gene remains to name it. For CDR1 and CDR2, the germline V gene lists SGHRS and YFSETQ. There are 13 amino acids in the CDR3, from cysteine to phenylalanine inclusive. CDR3 DNA only is kept here, 39 bases in frame from base 1. The junction shows trimming of 4 bases on V and 0 bases on J, plus 5 bases between the germline ends.